One sample yielded the 19 T cell receptor beta chains listed below, sequenced in a study of Graves' ophthalmopathy and Graves' hyperthyroidism. As the template, RNA transcripts were used to amplify TCR beta CDR3 regions. Investigators did first-round RT-PCR with HTBI primers, then second-round multiplex PCR. TCRdb itself ran the multiplex PCR reads through MiXCR, one entry per CDR3 protein. Of under 350,000 distinct CDR3 sequences in the sample, 17% were seen once. Source material: peripheral blood. These receptors all stem from an adult man with Graves' ophthalmopathy.

The rearrangement joins TRBV6-1 to TRBJ2-7; the D gene is possibly TRBD1 (6 bases). Trimming left V 7 bases short and J 1 base short, with 11 bases between. This CDR3 comprises 13 residues. The germline CDR1 and CDR2 sequences are MNHNS and SASEGT. CDR3 region: CASTLGQSYEQYF. CDR3 DNA: TGTGCCAGCACCTTGGGACAATCCTACGAGCAGTACTTC.

This clonotype was recorded many times. The V call is TRBV10-3, the J call TRBJ2-7; TRBD1 is a possible D gene (6 bases). The germline gives CDR1 ENHRY, CDR2 SYGVKD. V was trimmed by 6 bases and J by 1 base, leaving 10 bases between them. The CDR3 loop spans 13 amino acids. The chain's CDR3 is CAISPDSSYEQYF. The CDR3 region has the DNA TGTGCCATCAGCCCGGACAGTTCCTACGAGCAGTACTTC.

This clonotype was detected many times. The V and J genes are TRBV6-5 and TRBJ2-2, with 7 bases matching TRBD1. The CDR3 is 14 amino acids. Trimming removed 5 bases from V and 1 base from J; junction bases left unmatched: 1. Germline loops: CDR1 MNHEY, CDR2 SVGAGI. The CDR3 nucleotides read TGTGCCAGCAGTCGACAGGGGAACACCGGGGAGCTGTTTTTT. It codes for CASSRQGNTGELFF.

There are many counts of this clonotype. The chain links TRBV29-1 to TRBJ2-2, with 7 positions matching TRBD2. V shed 0 bases and J 6 bases; nucleotides not matched to a gene: 4. Germline CDR1 SQVTM, CDR2 ANQGSEA. CDR3 length: 14 amino acids. DNA of the CDR3: TGCAGCGTTGAAGAGGGAGGGCCCCCCGGGGAGCTGTTTTTT. This sequence encodes CSVEEGGPPGELFF.

The table lists this clonotype with many counts. This chain links TRBV6-2 or TRBV6-3 with TRBJ2-5; D uncertain. This CDR3 region has 12 residues. The ends were cut back, 6 bases at V and 5 bases at J, with 10 bases in the middle. Germline V lookup: CDR1 MNHEY, CDR2 SVGEGT. The CDR3 loop is CASSGLLETQYF. Written as DNA, the CDR3 is TGTGCCAGCAGCGGGCTGCTGGAGACCCAGTACTTC.

This clonotype was observed at least ten times. V is TRBV30 and J is TRBJ2-7; a weak D match, TRBD1 (6 bases). The V gene's germline CDR1 is GTSNPN and CDR2 SVGIG (reference sequence). There are 14 residues in the CDR3. The germline V and J ends were trimmed by 0 bases and 1 base, with 10 bases remaining between them. CDR3 sequence: CAWSVGDKSYEQYF. The DNA for the CDR3 is TGTGCCTGGAGTGTCGGGGACAAATCCTACGAGCAGTACTTC.

This chain connects TRBV27 to TRBJ1-1; tentative D call: TRBD1 (5 bases). CDR1 MNHEY and CDR2 SMNVEV come from the germline V gene (reference sequence). The length of the CDR3 is 14 residues. Trimming took 6 bases from V and 0 from J, leaving 11 bases between them. The chain's CDR3 is CASRKGLLNTEAFF. DNA of the CDR3: TGTGCCAGCAGAAAGGGACTACTGAACACTGAAGCTTTCTTT.

This clonotype occurred many times. This chain uses TRBV19 with TRBJ1-2, with 7 bases identical to TRBD1. From germline, CDR1 is LNHDA and CDR2 SQIVND (reference sequence). CDR3 size: 11 residues. V lost 5 bases and J lost 6; bases outside the gene matches: 0. The CDR3 sequence is CASSQGDGYTF. Written as DNA, the CDR3 is TGTGCCAGTAGTCAGGGGGATGGCTACACCTTC.

The genes are TRBV11-2 and TRBJ2-7, with 7 nucleotides matching TRBD2. CDR3 length: 14 amino acids. The ends lost 5 bases at V and 7 bases at J; junction bases unmatched: 11. The germline CDR1 and CDR2 sequences are SGHAT and FQNNGV. The CDR3 loop reads CASSQSGNRREQYF. In DNA form, the CDR3 reads TGTGCCAGCAGCCAAAGCGGGAATCGTCGTGAGCAGTACTTC. The entire variable domain, with the rest obtained from reference TRBV11-2 and TRBJ2-7, is as follows: EAGVAQSPRYKIIEKRQSVAFWCNPISGHATLYWYQQILGQGPKLLIQFQNNGVVDDSQLPKDRFSAERLKGVDSTLKIQPAKLEDSAVYLCASSQSGNRREQYFGPGTRLTVT.

The chain has TRBV7-2 and TRBJ2-5, with TRBD2 identical over 9 bases. Germline V gene lookup returns CDR1 SGHTA and CDR2 FQGNSA. After removal of 1 base from V and 4 bases from J, the junction contained 4 bases not matched to a gene. The CDR3 contains 15 residues. In DNA, the CDR3 is TGTGCCAGCAGCTTAGTTGGCGGGAGGGCAGAGACCCAGTACTTC. It translates to CASSLVGGRAETQYF.

This clonotype has ten or more counts. The chain carries TRBV9 and TRBJ2-2; TRBD2 might be the D (5 bases). CDR3 length equals 15 residues. Germline V gives CDR1 SGDLS, CDR2 YYNGEE. Trimming took 4 bases from V and 1 from J, leaving 11 bases between them. This CDR3 reads CASSPRTQNTGELFF. The CDR3 DNA is TGTGCCAGCAGCCCCAGGACTCAGAACACCGGGGAGCTGTTTTTT.

This clonotype was seen ten or more times. The chain joins TRBV7-2 to TRBJ2-5, with no clear D. This CDR3 is 16 amino acids long. Trimming stripped 1 base from V and 2 bases from J, with 14 bases between. Germline lookup yields CDR1 SGHTA and CDR2 FQGNSA. For the CDR3, the DNA is TGTGCCAGCAGCTTAGAGGCAGGCAGAAAACAAGAGACCCAGTACTTC. Amino acids: CASSLEAGRKQETQYF.

This clonotype was picked up many times. This chain connects TRBV10-2 to TRBJ1-5; D is undetermined. CDR3 length: 13 amino acids. V dropped 6 bases and J dropped 1 base, with 7 bases sitting between them. The germline CDR1 and CDR2 sequences are WSHSY and SAAADI. The CDR3 loop is CASRGSSNQPQHF. The CDR3 DNA reads as TGCGCCAGCAGAGGGAGCAGCAATCAGCCCCAGCATTTT.

This clonotype has ten or more counts. The gene calls are TRBV4-1 and TRBJ1-2; D is uncertain. The CDR3 is 14 amino acids. Between the trimmed V and J ends, which lost 0 bases and 8 bases, there was a span of 13 bases. Germline V CDR1 and CDR2: MGHRA, YSYEKL. The CDR3 reads CASSQDLIVRGYTF. The CDR3 nucleotides read TGCGCCAGCAGCCAAGATCTGATCGTGCGGGGCTACACCTTC.

Many counts were recorded for this clonotype. The J gene is TRBJ1-1, the V gene TRBV27, with no clear D. Germline CDR1 is MNHEY and CDR2 is SMNVEV (reference sequence). Trimming removed 5 bases from V and 8 bases from J, with 12 bases in between. The CDR3 is 12 amino acids. The CDR3 nucleotides read TGTGCCAGCAGTAAAAGAGAGGGAGAAGCTTTCTTT. Its translation is CASSKREGEAFF.

This clonotype appeared many times. This chain joins TRBV29-1 and TRBJ2-7, with a weak D call TRBD1 (7 bases). The V end lost 5 bases, the J end lost 3 bases, and 14 bases lay between the germline ends. The CDR3 is 13 residues long. CDR1 is SQVTM, CDR2 ANQGSEA, per germline. The CDR3 is CSVIAGGNYEQYF. CDR3 nucleotide sequence: TGCAGCGTTATCGCAGGGGGGAACTACGAGCAGTACTTC.

This clonotype was recorded many times. This chain connects TRBV27 to TRBJ2-7, with D perhaps given as TRBD1 or TRBD2 (5 bases each). There are 15 residues in the CDR3. V was trimmed by 4 bases and J by 5 bases, leaving 18 bases between them. Germline V lookup: CDR1 MNHEY, CDR2 SMNVEV (reference sequence). The CDR3 DNA sequence: TGTGCCAGCAGTTCGGGGACCTCGAGGGGAGACGAGCAGTACTTC. It encodes CASSSGTSRGDEQYF.

This clonotype was observed many times. The chain joins TRBV6-5 to TRBJ1-3, with D possibly matching TRBD1 (5 bases). The CDR3 is made up of 15 amino acids. Per germline, CDR1 MNHEY and CDR2 SVGAGI. V dropped 4 bases and J dropped 9 bases, with 19 bases sitting between them. The CDR3 coding sequence is TGTGCCAGCAGTTCGGCAAGGAGAGGGGCCCTCACCATATATTTT. Translated, it gives CASSSARRGALTIYF.

Only a few counts were recorded for this clonotype. An end of the junction differs from the germline gene, which may be a read error. The V and J genes are TRBV6-1 and TRBJ1-1, with D perhaps TRBD1 (5 bases). Germline-derived CDR1 and CDR2 are MNHNS and SASEGT. The CDR3 runs to 14 residues. CDR3 DNA sequence: TGTGCCAGCACCAGGGTAGGGAAGAACACTGAAGCTTGCTTT. Protein: CASTRVGKNTEACF.